This T cell receptor (beta chain) was identified in a study of molecular identifiers for immune sequencing clone quantification. Notes on the study in general: Identical TCR molecules can share a barcode, and this sharing could underestimate highly expanded clone sizes.

A CD8+CD4-CCR7+CD45RA+ phenotype served as the sorting definition for naive CD8 T cells. Methods described previously were used for bulk TCR libraries, and listed TCR primers were applied. Each CDR3 protein is one row after TCRdb ran MiXCR on the PCR reads. The table has 35,000 to 40,000 distinct CDR3 sequences, under 20% seen once. This clonotype was counted many times. The target antigen is unknown. The CDR3 is made up of 14 amino acids. V was pared by 0 bases and J by 7 bases, with 9 bases between. The germline CDR1 and CDR2 sequences are MNHEY and SMNVEV (reference sequence). Sequencing input: naive CD8+ T cells from blood, with Jurkat cell RNA spiked in. Subset specified: FACS-sorted CD8+CD4-CCR7+CD45RA+ naive T cells. J is TRBJ1-4 and V is TRBV27; D is perhaps TRBD1 (6 bases). The source of this sequence is a human donor in good health. Some libraries in this study had Jurkat cell RNA spiked in. CDR3 sequence (DNA): TGTGCCAGCAGTTTATCACAGGGAACTGAAAAACTGTTTTTT. Protein product: CASSLSQGTEKLFF.